This T cell receptor (beta chain) derives from a study of blood T cells in healthy people across ages. Notes on the study in general: Fewer expanded clones and more diversity marked long-lived versus aged donors.

A sample-barcoded 5' primer and a J-beta primer mix were used in a second PCR of roughly 7 to 11 cycles. Every cDNA molecule bore a tag from a template-switch adaptor containing 12 random nucleotides. Via MiXCR, TCRdb re-called the 5' RACE reads, giving one row per CDR3 protein. The sample consists of over a million distinct CDR3 sequences, approximately 59% of them appearing once. V gave up 6 bases and J gave up 3 bases; unmatched junction bases: 3. The CDR3 covers 13 residues. Germline V gene sequence: CDR1 LGHNT, CDR2 FRNRAP. Points on this clonotype: The antigen remains undetermined.

The chain joins TRBV12-5 to TRBJ1-2, with TRBD1 matching 8 bases. Sequencing was carried out using blood. The receptor comes from a man in his late teens or twenties in good health. The CDR3: CASGTQGDYGYTF. DNA for the CDR3: TGTGCTAGTGGCACACAGGGGGACTATGGCTACACCTTC.